This T cell receptor beta chain stems from a study of blood T cell repertoires in COVID-19. This clone was counted once. Data came from immunoSEQ multiplex PCR; TCRdb stores just in-frame clones and leaves some out. The sample has about 94,000 clones; 87% are singletons. The germline CDR1 and CDR2 sequences are SGHTA and FQGNSA. The CDR3 runs to 12 residues. The V and J ends lost 6 bases and 0 bases respectively, with 4 bases between them. This sequence was found in a woman of 80 years or more with acute or convalescent COVID-19. Input material: peripheral blood. V usage is TRBV7-2 and J usage is TRBJ2-3; D gene unclear. CDR3 in amino acids: CASRASTDTQYF. The CDR3, as DNA: TGTGCCAGCAGGGCAAGCACAGATACGCAGTATTTT.